This T cell receptor beta chain was retrieved from a study of blood T cell repertoires in COVID-19. Study context: From the United States, Italy and Spain came samples of acute and convalescent COVID-19. The analysed material was cDNA or gDNA that came from T cells, B-cell-depleted T cells, or PBMCs.

The CDR3 runs 14 residues. CDR1 and CDR2 (germline): DFQATT, SNEGSKA (reference sequence). Deletions cut 3 bases from V and 3 bases from J, with 12 bases between. As processed by the authors: Amplifying reference gene primers gave estimates of nucleated cell counts. The protocol was immunoSEQ multiplex PCR, while the TCRdb copy is restricted to in-frame clones and leaves out a portion. V and J calls and clone size follow that table, whereas D and trimming were derived from the DNA. The repertoire holds some 270,000 clones, 89% seen once, with roughly 2.3% in the top ten. The rearrangement links TRBV20-1 to TRBJ1-5; TRBD1 might be the D (5 bases). The source is a man in his forties or fifties with acute or convalescent COVID-19. The sequenced sample consisted of peripheral blood. CDR3 protein: CSASATALNQPQHF. CDR3 bases: TGCAGTGCTAGTGCGACAGCACTCAATCAGCCCCAGCATTTT.